These 14 T cell receptor beta chains were all obtained from the same sample, sequenced in a study of PD-1 blockade in classical Hodgkin lymphoma. Time point denoted: newly diagnosed, previously untreated cHL patient sample. Assay: immunoSEQ multiplex PCR; the TCRdb copy retains only in-frame clones and omits some. The data hold about 17,000 clones, with roughly nine tenths observed a single time. Sequenced material: peripheral blood mononuclear cells (PBMCs). These receptors were obtained from a human donor with classical Hodgkin lymphoma.

The V and J genes are TRBV6-5 and TRBJ2-3, with 7 bases that match TRBD2. The V gene's germline CDR1 is MNHEY and CDR2 SVGAGI. V trimming: 0 bases; J trimming: 2 bases; junction bases outside the gene matches: 5. The CDR3 has 16 residues. CDR3 residues: CASSYSSGLSTDTQYF. Written as DNA, the CDR3 is TGTGCCAGCAGTTACTCATCGGGACTATCCACAGATACGCAGTATTTT.

The rearrangement links TRBV19 to TRBJ1-5; 9 positions match TRBD1. This CDR3 spans 15 amino acids. Germline CDR1 LNHDA, CDR2 SQIVND (reference sequence). J lost 4 bases, V lost 4 bases, and 5 bases had no gene match. CDR3 coding DNA: TGTGCCAGTAGTAGGACAGGGGTTGGGAATCAGCCCCAGCATTTT. Amino acid sequence: CASSRTGVGNQPQHF.

The rearrangement links TRBV2 to TRBJ2-7; 9 positions match TRBD1. Germline CDR1 reads SNHLY; CDR2 reads FYNNEI. This CDR3 region has 13 residues. Losses at the gene ends were 6 bases for V and 10 bases for J; bases not matched to a gene: 10. The CDR3, as DNA: TGTGCCAGCAGCGCTTTTACAGGGGGCAATCAGTACTTC. Translating gives CASSAFTGGNQYF.

Of note for this clone: Its ends do not fully match the called genes, so a read error is possible. The chain joins TRBV6-1 to TRBJ1-2; 7 bases match TRBD1. The CDR3 consists of 12 residues. Looked up from germline, CDR1 is MNHNS and CDR2 is SASEGT. In DNA, the CDR3 is TGTGCCAGCACCCTAGGACAGGCCCGCACGGCCTTC. Translated, it gives CASTLGQARTAF.

The rearrangement joins TRBV7-2 to TRBJ2-1; TRBD1 agrees at 8 bases. After removal of 7 bases from V and 5 bases from J, the junction contained 10 bases not matched to a gene. The germline V gene encodes CDR1 SGHTA and CDR2 FQGNSA. The CDR3 length is 15 residues. CDR3: CASTLDLDRDNEQFF. The CDR3 coding sequence is TGTGCCAGCACCCTCGATCTGGACAGGGACAATGAGCAGTTCTTC.

This sequence joins TRBV5-1 and TRBJ2-7; D is unresolved. The CDR3 spans 13 residues. Germline CDR1 SGHRS, CDR2 YFSETQ. Between the trimmed V and J ends, which lost 0 bases and 5 bases, there was a span of 9 bases. CDR3 sequence (DNA): TGCGCCAGCAGCTTGGGGCTTCAGGACGAGCAGTACTTC. Its protein is CASSLGLQDEQYF.

The rearrangement joins TRBV2 to TRBJ1-5; D possibly corresponds to TRBD1 (5 bases). Per germline, CDR1 SNHLY and CDR2 FYNNEI. Trimming took 7 bases from V and 4 from J, leaving 17 bases between them. The CDR3 is made up of 15 amino acids. The CDR3 is CASTRGDSINQPQHF. The CDR3 bases are TGTGCCAGCACTAGGGGCGACAGCATAAATCAGCCCCAGCATTTT.

The chain combines TRBV2 with TRBJ2-2, with D possibly TRBD1 on 8 matching bases. The CDR3 runs to 16 residues. CDR1 is SNHLY and CDR2 is FYNNEI in the germline V gene. CDR3 loop: CASGGGSSPNTGELFF. The CDR3 DNA follows: TGTGCTTCAGGGGGCGGGAGTTCCCCGAACACCGGGGAGCTGTTTTTT.

The chain employs TRBV4-3 and TRBJ1-1, with D unresolved. Germline CDR1 and CDR2: LGHNA and YSLEER. This CDR3 has 14 residues. V was pared by 3 bases and J by 1 base, with 9 bases between. CDR3 sequence (DNA): TGCGCCAGCAGCCAGGGATACAGGAACACTGAAGCTTTCTTT. Its translation: CASSQGYRNTEAFF.

The rearrangement joins TRBV4-1 to TRBJ1-4; TRBD1 agrees at 7 bases. The J segment lost 0 bases and the V segment lost 1 base, leaving 8 bases of the junction unmatched. The germline gives CDR1 MGHRA, CDR2 YSYEKL. The CDR3 length is 18 residues. This chain's CDR3 is CASSQVGTEDPTNEKLFF. In nucleotides, the CDR3 is TGCGCCAGCAGCCAAGTTGGGACAGAGGATCCAACTAATGAAAAACTGTTTTTT.

This clone was observed a handful of times. The gene calls are TRBV18 and TRBJ1-2; no definite D call. CDR3 length equals 14 residues. CDR1 KGHSH and CDR2 LQKENI come from the germline V gene. V gave up 2 bases and J gave up 4 bases, with 11 bases separating them. The CDR3 coding sequence is TGTGCCAGCTCACCAACCGCCCAGGTCTATGGCTACACCTTC. The encoded protein is CASSPTAQVYGYTF.

CDR3 region: CASSGQVYQPQHF. For the CDR3, the DNA is TGTGCCAGCAGTGGACAGGTATATCAGCCCCAGCATTTT. The chain links TRBV28 to TRBJ1-5; 7 bases line up with TRBD1. CDR3 length: 13 amino acids. V was clipped by 5 bases and J by 5 bases; unmatched bases: 3. Germline CDR1 reads MDHEN; CDR2 reads SYDVKM.

The J gene is TRBJ2-1, the V gene TRBV9; 12 bases fit TRBD2. J lost 2 bases, V lost 0 bases, and 0 bases had no gene match. The length of the CDR3 is 16 residues. CDR1 SGDLS and CDR2 YYNGEE come from the germline V gene. CDR3 sequence: CASSVGLAGAYNEQFF. The CDR3 DNA reads as TGTGCCAGCAGCGTAGGACTAGCGGGAGCCTACAATGAGCAGTTCTTC.

V is TRBV19 and J is TRBJ2-1; 14 nucleotides line up with TRBD2. The CDR3 totals 15 residues. The germline gives CDR1 LNHDA, CDR2 SQIVND (reference sequence). V shed 7 bases, J shed 8 bases, and the junction held 7 bases outside the gene matches. CDR3 coding DNA: TGTGCCAGTACTTCCGGGACTAGCGGGAGTTATGAGCAGTTCTTC. It translates to CASTSGTSGSYEQFF.